This T cell receptor beta chain originates from a study of T cell repertoires in ileal Crohn's disease. Across the whole study: Patients had a median approximately 8-year disease duration, and roughly 38% were active smokers.

V dropped 10 bases and J dropped 7; count of bases not matched to a gene: 7. This CDR3 spans 13 amino acids. Germline V lookup: CDR1 MNHEY, CDR2 SVGAGI. This sample's time point: neoterminal ileum biopsy at postoperative endoscopy, about 6 months after surgery. TCRdb's table, derived via immunoSEQ multiplex PCR, lists solely in-frame clones and lacks some. The data contain about 11,000 clones, about two thirds of them singletons. V is TRBV6-5 and J is TRBJ2-3; TRBD2 agrees at 11 bases. This receptor was identified in an adult with Crohn's disease. Sequencing was done on a sample of ileal tissue. The CDR3 here is CATLAGGVYTQYF. The CDR3 nucleotides read TGTGCCACCTTAGCGGGGGGGGTTTATACGCAGTATTTT.